The rows below give T cell receptor beta chains drawn from one sample of a study of shared clonotypes between healthy human individuals. Measured with immunoSEQ multiplex PCR; TCRdb has only the in-frame clones, and not every one. The table shows some 200,000 clones, with over 50% occurring only once. The sequencing input was memory CD4+ T cells sorted from blood. The receptors were sampled from a man between 25 and 39 years old in good health. CDR3s include the opening cysteine and the closing phenylalanine or tryptophan. The D gene is left open where the match is weak. Expanded clones are given a class, and other clones once, few, many or no size at all.

v_call: TRBV29-1
d_call: TRBD2
j_call: TRBJ2-3
clone_size: once
cdr3_aa: CSASRTSEPRDTQYF
cdr3_nt: TGCAGCGCGAGCCGGACTAGCGAACCTCGGGATACGCAGTATTTT

v_call: TRBV5-1
d_call: .
j_call: TRBJ1-3
clone_size: .
cdr3_aa: CASSLGQASNTIYF
cdr3_nt: TGCGCCAGCAGCTTGGGACAGGCTTCAAACACCATATATTTT

v_call: TRBV7-9
d_call: TRBD1
j_call: TRBJ2-7
clone_size: .
cdr3_aa: CASSLRTGSYEQYF
cdr3_nt: TGTGCCAGCAGCTTGAGGACAGGGTCTTACGAGCAGTACTTC

v_call: TRBV6-1
d_call: .
j_call: TRBJ2-7
clone_size: .
cdr3_aa: CATLSGLSSYEQYF
cdr3_nt: TGTGCCACCCTAAGCGGGCTAAGCTCCTACGAGCAGTACTTC

v_call: TRBV11-2
d_call: TRBD2
j_call: TRBJ2-1
clone_size: .
cdr3_aa: CASSDRLAGGGNEQFF
cdr3_nt: TGTGCCAGCAGTGACCGACTAGCGGGAGGGGGCAATGAGCAGTTCTTC

v_call: TRBV19
d_call: .
j_call: TRBJ1-1
clone_size: .
cdr3_aa: CASSIGSAAFF
cdr3_nt: TGTGCCAGTAGTATTGGGTCCGCGGCTTTCTTT

v_call: TRBV27
d_call: TRBD1
j_call: TRBJ2-3
clone_size: .
cdr3_aa: CASSRQGGTDTQYF
cdr3_nt: TGTGCCAGCAGTCGACAGGGGGGAACAGATACGCAGTATTTT

v_call: TRBV18
d_call: .
j_call: TRBJ2-5
clone_size: few
cdr3_aa: CASSPLQGRWETQYF
cdr3_nt: TGTGCCAGCTCACCACTCCAGGGGCGATGGGAGACCCAGTACTTC

v_call: TRBV2
d_call: TRBD1
j_call: TRBJ2-5
clone_size: .
cdr3_aa: CASSAGQVRETQYF
cdr3_nt: TGTGCCAGCAGTGCTGGACAGGTTCGGGAGACCCAGTACTTC

v_call: TRBV6-1
d_call: .
j_call: TRBJ2-7
clone_size: .
cdr3_aa: CASSWGTDSNEQYF
cdr3_nt: TGTGCCAGCAGTTGGGGGACCGATTCGAACGAGCAGTACTTC

v_call: TRBV5-1
d_call: .
j_call: TRBJ2-3
clone_size: .
cdr3_aa: CASLAGRGRTPDTQYF
cdr3_nt: TGCGCCAGCTTGGCGGGCCGGGGGAGGACCCCAGATACGCAGTATTTT

v_call: TRBV10-2
d_call: .
j_call: TRBJ2-7
clone_size: many
cdr3_aa: CASSSGAGYEQYF
cdr3_nt: TGCGCCAGCAGTTCGGGAGCGGGCTACGAGCAGTACTTC

v_call: TRBV28
d_call: .
j_call: TRBJ2-7
clone_size: .
cdr3_aa: CASTSGGLYEQYF
cdr3_nt: TGTGCCAGCACATCAGGGGGGCTCTACGAGCAGTACTTC

v_call: TRBV5-6
d_call: .
j_call: TRBJ1-3
clone_size: .
cdr3_aa: CASSRGWEQFSGNTIYF
cdr3_nt: TGTGCCAGCAGCCGGGGGTGGGAACAATTCTCTGGAAACACCATATATTTT

v_call: TRBV11-2
d_call: .
j_call: TRBJ1-1
clone_size: .
cdr3_aa: CASSLIRNTEAFF
cdr3_nt: TGTGCCAGCAGCTTGATCAGAAACACTGAAGCTTTCTTT

v_call: TRBV7-2
d_call: .
j_call: TRBJ2-1
clone_size: .
cdr3_aa: CASSLESGRWGSYNEQFF
cdr3_nt: TGTGCCAGCAGCTTAGAATCGGGGCGCTGGGGGTCCTACAATGAGCAGTTCTTC

v_call: TRBV5-1
d_call: .
j_call: TRBJ2-5
clone_size: .
cdr3_aa: CASSLNSPGQETQYF
cdr3_nt: TGCGCCAGCAGCTTAAATAGTCCAGGCCAAGAGACCCAGTACTTC

v_call: TRBV5-1
d_call: .
j_call: TRBJ2-5
clone_size: .
cdr3_aa: CASSLGGIRQETQYF
cdr3_nt: TGCGCCAGCAGCTTGGGCGGGATCAGGCAAGAGACCCAGTACTTC

v_call: TRBV11-2
d_call: TRBD2
j_call: TRBJ2-5
clone_size: .
cdr3_aa: CASSLGGSGIPETQYF
cdr3_nt: TGTGCCAGCAGCTTAGGGGGTAGCGGGATCCCCGAGACCCAGTACTTC

v_call: TRBV19
d_call: .
j_call: TRBJ2-7
clone_size: .
cdr3_aa: CASSIEGGWEQYF
cdr3_nt: TGTGCCAGTAGTATTGAAGGCGGCTGGGAGCAGTACTTC

v_call: TRBV9
d_call: .
j_call: TRBJ2-5
clone_size: .
cdr3_aa: CASSGRTGGQTQYF
cdr3_nt: TGTGCCAGCAGCGGTCGGACAGGAGGGCAGACCCAGTACTTC

v_call: TRBV7-8
d_call: .
j_call: TRBJ2-7
clone_size: .
cdr3_aa: CASSFSAEGLSSYEQYF
cdr3_nt: TGTGCCAGCAGCTTCTCCGCGGAGGGCCTGAGCTCCTACGAGCAGTACTTC